This is a list of T cell receptor beta chains from one sample in a study of shared clonotypes between healthy human individuals. Assay used: immunoSEQ multiplex PCR; TCRdb lists only in-frame clones, some missing. The profile shows 650,000 to 750,000 clones, 60% to 80% of them singletons. Source material: memory CD4+ T cells sorted from blood. Every receptor here comes from a woman between 25 and 40 years old in good health. CDR3s leave out the opening cysteine and the closing phenylalanine or tryptophan.

CDR3aa: ASRLQQTGGANVLT
v_gene: TRBV5-1
len: 14
j_gene: TRBJ2-6

CDR3aa: ASSQANEQY
v_gene: TRBV14
len: 9
j_gene: TRBJ2-7

CDR3aa: ASRPLQGGTEAF
v_gene: TRBV27
len: 12
j_gene: TRBJ1-1

CDR3aa: ASSKSEDTIY
v_gene: TRBV19
len: 10
j_gene: TRBJ1-3

CDR3aa: SVDPGSGANVLT
v_gene: TRBV29-1
len: 12
j_gene: TRBJ2-6

CDR3aa: ASSLGHLEEKLF
v_gene: TRBV28
len: 12
j_gene: TRBJ1-4

CDR3aa: ASSSAGTGSYEQY
v_gene: TRBV28
len: 13
j_gene: TRBJ2-7

CDR3aa: ASSGRAGDTEAF
v_gene: TRBV25-1
len: 12
j_gene: TRBJ1-1

CDR3aa: ASRGTGKETQY
v_gene: TRBV2
len: 11
j_gene: TRBJ2-5

CDR3aa: ASSLGNSGTSDEKLF
v_gene: TRBV5-1
len: 15
j_gene: TRBJ1-4

CDR3aa: ASSLSLTGGMYEQY
v_gene: TRBV27
len: 14
j_gene: TRBJ2-7

CDR3aa: ASILWNTEAF
v_gene: TRBV11-3
len: 10
j_gene: TRBJ1-1

CDR3aa: ASSSRDPGGEQY
v_gene: TRBV5-1
len: 12
j_gene: TRBJ2-7

CDR3aa: ASSQPGAEITDTQY
v_gene: TRBV4-1
len: 14
j_gene: TRBJ2-3

CDR3aa: ASRGKPAGANVLT
v_gene: TRBV6-5
len: 13
j_gene: TRBJ2-6

CDR3aa: ASSQDLGGEQY
v_gene: TRBV4-2
len: 11
j_gene: TRBJ2-7

CDR3aa: ASSPRGEGTGELF
v_gene: TRBV5-5
len: 13
j_gene: TRBJ2-2

CDR3aa: ASSTWLSGREQY
v_gene: TRBV7-2
len: 12
j_gene: TRBJ2-7

CDR3aa: ASSLILGELF
v_gene: TRBV7-9
len: 10
j_gene: TRBJ2-2

CDR3aa: ASSGWTGTFNGYT
v_gene: TRBV6-1
len: 13
j_gene: TRBJ1-2

CDR3aa: AISARGAGGPGEQF
v_gene: TRBV10-3
len: 14
j_gene: TRBJ2-1

CDR3aa: ASSRMNRGRISSSHGYT
v_gene: TRBV11-2
len: 17
j_gene: TRBJ1-2

CDR3aa: ASSPHSGTETQY
v_gene: TRBV6-4
len: 12
j_gene: TRBJ2-5

CDR3aa: ASSDSPGQY
v_gene: TRBV6-1
len: 9
j_gene: TRBJ2-7

CDR3aa: ASSLKAGGGQETQY
v_gene: TRBV27
len: 14
j_gene: TRBJ2-5

CDR3aa: ASSSFGDSPSTDTQY
v_gene: TRBV10-1
len: 15
j_gene: TRBJ2-3

CDR3aa: ASSPRTVGEQY
v_gene: TRBV6-6
len: 11
j_gene: TRBJ2-7

CDR3aa: ASSGREGPYEKLF
v_gene: TRBV9
len: 13
j_gene: TRBJ1-4

CDR3aa: ASSRSGTTTDTQY
v_gene: TRBV11-3
len: 13
j_gene: TRBJ2-3

CDR3aa: ASRSGTSDTGELF
v_gene: TRBV5-1
len: 13
j_gene: TRBJ2-2

CDR3aa: ASSVGTRRYEQY
v_gene: TRBV19
len: 12
j_gene: TRBJ2-7

CDR3aa: AGGNRTYGYT
v_gene: TRBV19
len: 10
j_gene: TRBJ1-2

CDR3aa: ASSFRGARTQH
v_gene: TRBV27
len: 11
j_gene: TRBJ1-5

CDR3aa: ASSQSGRTGERNEQF
v_gene: TRBV23-1
len: 15
j_gene: TRBJ2-1

CDR3aa: ASRRDNADTQY
v_gene: TRBV19
len: 11
j_gene: TRBJ2-3

CDR3aa: ASSLWVAGSTDTQY
v_gene: TRBV5-4
len: 14
j_gene: TRBJ2-3

CDR3aa: ASLSGTDTQY
v_gene: TRBV28
len: 10
j_gene: TRBJ2-3

CDR3aa: ASSRDRGKSYGYT
v_gene: TRBV7-2
len: 13
j_gene: TRBJ1-2

CDR3aa: ASSIGISNYGYT
v_gene: TRBV28
len: 12
j_gene: TRBJ1-2

CDR3aa: ASSLDGRAGETQY
v_gene: TRBV7-9
len: 13
j_gene: TRBJ2-5

CDR3aa: ASSRGGDYGYT
v_gene: TRBV4-2
len: 11
j_gene: TRBJ1-2

CDR3aa: ASSLGAGSANTGELF
v_gene: TRBV11-3
len: 15
j_gene: TRBJ2-2

CDR3aa: ASTHLRRTGGYGYT
v_gene: TRBV28
len: 14
j_gene: TRBJ1-2

CDR3aa: ASSILGTSGRRDTQY
v_gene: TRBV11-2
len: 15
j_gene: TRBJ2-3

CDR3aa: ASSSTTGTGSYNEQF
v_gene: TRBV5-6
len: 15
j_gene: TRBJ2-1

CDR3aa: ASSGQGNSPLH
v_gene: TRBV27
len: 11
j_gene: TRBJ1-6